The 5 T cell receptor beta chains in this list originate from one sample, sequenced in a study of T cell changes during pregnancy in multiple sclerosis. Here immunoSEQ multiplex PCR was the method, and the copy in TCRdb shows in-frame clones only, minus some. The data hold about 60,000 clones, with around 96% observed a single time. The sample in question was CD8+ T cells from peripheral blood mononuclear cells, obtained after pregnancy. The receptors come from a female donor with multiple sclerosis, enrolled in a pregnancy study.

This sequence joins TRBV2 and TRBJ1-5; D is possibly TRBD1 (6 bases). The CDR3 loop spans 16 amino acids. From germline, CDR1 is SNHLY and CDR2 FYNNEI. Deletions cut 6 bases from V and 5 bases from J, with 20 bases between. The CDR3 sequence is CASSETLQGPYQPQHF. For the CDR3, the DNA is TGTGCCAGCAGCGAAACCCTTCAGGGGCCTTATCAGCCCCAGCATTTT.

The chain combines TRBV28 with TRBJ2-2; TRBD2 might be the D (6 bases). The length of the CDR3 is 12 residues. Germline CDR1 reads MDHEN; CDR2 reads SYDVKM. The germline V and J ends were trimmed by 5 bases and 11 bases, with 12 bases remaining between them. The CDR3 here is CASSGGPPELFF. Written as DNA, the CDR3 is TGTGCCAGCAGTGGAGGGCCTCCCGAGCTGTTTTTT.

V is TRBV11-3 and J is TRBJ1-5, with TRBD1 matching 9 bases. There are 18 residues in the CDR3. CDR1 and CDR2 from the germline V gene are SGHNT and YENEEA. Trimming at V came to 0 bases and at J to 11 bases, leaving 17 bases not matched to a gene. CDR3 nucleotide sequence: TGTGCCAGCAGCTTAGATAGGAACGGACAGGGGCACTATGGGGCCCAGCATTTT. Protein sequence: CASSLDRNGQGHYGAQHF.

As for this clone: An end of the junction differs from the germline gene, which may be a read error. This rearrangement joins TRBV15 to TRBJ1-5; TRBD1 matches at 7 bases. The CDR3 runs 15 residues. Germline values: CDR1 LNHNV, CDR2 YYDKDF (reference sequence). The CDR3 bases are TGTGCCACCAGGAGAGACCTTGACAGGGATCAGCCCCAGCATTTT. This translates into CATRRDLDRDQPQHF.

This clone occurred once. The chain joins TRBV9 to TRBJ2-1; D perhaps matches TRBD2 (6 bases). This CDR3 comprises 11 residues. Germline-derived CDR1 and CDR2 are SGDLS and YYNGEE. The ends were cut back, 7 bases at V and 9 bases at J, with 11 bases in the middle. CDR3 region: CASGRRGEQFF. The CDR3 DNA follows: TGTGCCAGCGGACGGAGGGGTGAGCAGTTCTTC.